Below, 6 T cell receptor beta chains from the same sample are listed, as sequenced in a study of blood T cell repertoires in COVID-19 (TCRdb year 2020). The library was built by means of the immunoSEQ multiplex PCR assay. This immuneACCESS table, as held by TCRdb, lists in-frame sequences with V and J called but not all clones. Of the missing ones, under half trace to an unresolved V gene in checked studies; the others have no known cause. The sample includes 250,000 to 350,000 clones, with about 89% observed a single time. 0.94% of the sample goes to the ten largest clones. Sample: peripheral blood. Source of these receptors: a woman aged 40 to 50 who had recovered from COVID-19.

The chain combines TRBV12-3 or TRBV12-4 with TRBJ1-5; D is unclear. CDR3 length equals 13 residues. Trimming pared 11 bases from V and 1 base from J, leaving 12 bases between. CDR3 sequence (DNA): TGTGCCGTGGGAGGGCTCAGCAATCAGCCCCAGCATTTT. This translates into CAVGGLSNQPQHF.

The chain carries TRBV10-3 and TRBJ2-7; D is undetermined. V lost 5 bases to trimming and J lost 2 bases, with 10 bases between them. The CDR3 is made up of 13 amino acids. The germline V gene has CDR1 ENHRY and CDR2 SYGVKD. The CDR3 DNA sequence: TGTGCCATCAGTCCATCGAGCCCCTACGAGCAGTACTTC. It encodes CAISPSSPYEQYF.

The chain employs TRBV7-9 and TRBJ2-4; 8 positions match TRBD1. Trimming at V came to 3 bases and at J to 5 bases, leaving 3 bases not matched to a gene. Germline values: CDR1 SEHNR, CDR2 FQNEAQ (reference sequence). CDR3 length: 14 residues. The CDR3 sequence is CASSLTGAQNIQYF. CDR3 in DNA: TGTGCCAGCAGCTTGACAGGGGCCCAAAACATTCAGTACTTC.

The chain links TRBV24-1 to TRBJ2-1, with a possible D match to TRBD1 (5 bases). In germline, CDR1 is KGHDR, CDR2 SFDVKD. V gave up 4 bases and J gave up 4 bases, with 10 bases separating them. The CDR3 has 14 residues. CDR3: CATSESGQYNEQFF. In DNA, the CDR3 is TGTGCCACCAGTGAATCTGGACAATACAATGAGCAGTTCTTC.

This chain uses TRBV9 with TRBJ2-5; 9 bases map to TRBD1. The V and J ends lost 0 bases and 5 bases, in that order; junction bases with no gene match: 8. This CDR3 spans 16 amino acids. The germline V gene encodes CDR1 SGDLS and CDR2 YYNGEE. The CDR3 DNA follows: TGTGCCAGCAGCGTAGGAATACAGGGGGCACGGGAGACCCAGTACTTC. It specifies CASSVGIQGARETQYF.

This sequence joins TRBV5-5 and TRBJ1-1; D is possibly TRBD1 (6 bases). The CDR3 length is 16 residues. Germline assignment: CDR1 SGHKS and CDR2 YYEKEE (reference sequence). The V gene lost 3 bases and the J gene lost 7 bases, with 22 bases spanning the gap. For the CDR3, the DNA is TGTGCCAGCAGCTCCACGATACAGGGCTTGAGGGGTGAAGCTTTCTTT. Protein product: CASSSTIQGLRGEAFF.